These T cell receptor beta chains were read from a single sample in a study of Ad26.COV2.S vaccination and SARS-CoV-2 variants. Sequencing used immunoSEQ multiplex PCR; TCRdb keeps in-frame clones, though not all of them. Of more than 300,000 clones listed, roughly 84% are singletons. The sample consisted of peripheral blood, taken in a trial of Ad26.COV2.S vaccine versus placebo. The receptors originated from a person between 18 and 60 years old who received the Ad26.COV2.S COVID-19 vaccine or a placebo. CDR3s include the opening cysteine and the closing phenylalanine or tryptophan. The order of the fields is V gene, D gene, CDR3 length, clone size, J gene, CDR3 protein, CDR3 DNA. D genes are given only for firm matches. The size of a clone is reported for some rows only, either as once, few or many, or as a class for expanded clones.

>TRBV19|-|14|-|TRBJ1-2
CASSMRSIAGGYTF
TGTGCCAGTAGTATGCGGAGTATCGCCGGTGGCTACACCTTC
>TRBV13|-|16|-|TRBJ1-2
CASSLDMGRTFSGYTF
TGTGCCAGCAGCTTAGACATGGGCCGAACCTTCTCGGGCTACACCTTC
>TRBV14|-|15|few|TRBJ1-2
CASSQDPAWGYGYTF
TGTGCCAGCAGCCAGGACCCAGCCTGGGGGTATGGCTACACCTTC
>TRBV25-1|-|14|-|TRBJ1-4
CASSEQGISEKLFF
TGTGCCAGCAGTGAGCAAGGGATTAGTGAAAAACTGTTTTTT
>TRBV6-2/TRBV6-3|-|18|-|TRBJ1-5
CASSQVQGVGGTNQPQHF
TGTGCCAGCAGTCAGGTACAGGGTGTTGGGGGTACCAATCAGCCCCAGCATTTT
>TRBV28|-|16|once|TRBJ2-1
CASSTAAGSRNNEQFF
TGTGCCAGCAGTACTGCCGCCGGAAGTAGGAACAATGAGCAGTTCTTC
>TRBV11-2|-|14|-|TRBJ2-1
CASSLDRKYNEQFF
TGTGCCAGCAGCTTAGATCGGAAGTACAATGAGCAGTTCTTC
>TRBV18|TRBD1|15|-|TRBJ1-1
CASSPSTGGQTEAFF
TGTGCCAGCTCACCGTCAACAGGGGGCCAGACTGAAGCTTTCTTT
>TRBV6-4|TRBD1|15|-|TRBJ2-5
CASSYRDRDQETQYF
TGTGCCAGCAGTTACCGGGACAGGGACCAAGAGACCCAGTACTTC
>TRBV3-1/TRBV3-2|-|13|-|TRBJ1-2
CASSQLRNYGYTF
TGTGCCAGCAGCCAGCTCAGGAACTATGGCTACACCTTC
>TRBV20-1|-|12|-|TRBJ1-2
CSASTTDYGYTF
TGCAGTGCTAGTACGACAGATTATGGCTACACCTTC
>TRBV27|TRBD1|14|-|TRBJ1-2
CASKGGGPSYGYTF
TGTGCCAGCAAAGGAGGGGGCCCTAGCTATGGCTACACCTTC
>TRBV5-1|-|12|-|TRBJ2-3
CASSPTGDTQYF
TGCGCCAGCAGCCCCACAGGAGATACGCAGTATTTT
>TRBV5-1|-|14|once|TRBJ2-1
CASRGGGGYNEQFF
TGCGCCAGCAGGGGTGGAGGGGGCTACAATGAGCAGTTCTTC
>TRBV10-3|-|12|once|TRBJ1-1
CAIMAGNTEAFF
TGTGCCATCATGGCGGGGAACACTGAAGCTTTCTTT
>TRBV11-2|-|15|-|TRBJ1-2
CASSLDLVRRYGYTF
TGTGCCAGCAGCTTAGATCTGGTCAGGAGATATGGCTACACCTTC
>TRBV28|TRBD1|19|once|TRBJ1-2
CASSFGRVRQGAGHYGYTF
TGTGCCAGCAGTTTTGGTCGTGTCAGACAGGGGGCAGGGCACTATGGCTACACCTTC
>TRBV6-2/TRBV6-3|TRBD2|14|-|TRBJ2-5
CASSRGGAQETQYF
TGTGCCAGCAGCCGGGGGGGGGCGCAAGAGACCCAGTACTTC
>TRBV29-1|TRBD1|15|few|TRBJ2-1
CSGRDRVYSYNEQFF
TGCAGCGGTAGGGACAGGGTTTACTCCTACAATGAGCAGTTCTTC
>TRBV4-1|TRBD1|19|-|TRBJ1-4
CASSQDPGTGGVSGEKLFF
TGCGCCAGCAGCCAGGATCCGGGGACAGGGGGCGTATCGGGTGAAAAACTGTTTTTT
>TRBV4-1|-|17|-|TRBJ2-5
CASSLSKGIPSQETQYF
TGCGCCAGCAGCCTAAGCAAAGGAATTCCATCCCAAGAGACCCAGTACTTC
>TRBV5-4|TRBD2|15|-|TRBJ2-3
CASSPIAGGQDTQYF
TGTGCCAGCAGTCCCATAGCGGGGGGGCAAGATACGCAGTATTTT
>TRBV6-2/TRBV6-3|TRBD2|15|-|TRBJ2-1
CASSLLAFSYNEQFF
TGTGCCAGCAGCCTACTAGCGTTTTCCTACAATGAGCAGTTCTTC
>TRBV3-1/TRBV3-2|TRBD1|11|-|TRBJ2-7
CASRQGSEQYF
TGTGCCAGCAGACAGGGGAGCGAGCAGTACTTC
>TRBV7-2|-|13|-|TRBJ2-7
CASSFQGEGEQYF
TGTGCCAGCAGTTTCCAGGGAGAGGGCGAGCAGTACTTC
>TRBV30|-|15|-|TRBJ1-1
CACHKRAPTTTEAFF
TGTGCCTGCCATAAAAGGGCACCGACCACCACTGAAGCTTTCTTT
>TRBV5-3|-|13|-|TRBJ1-2
CARSLHGWYGYTF
TGTGCCAGAAGCCTCCATGGGTGGTATGGCTACACCTTC
>TRBV6-4|TRBD1|15|-|TRBJ2-2
CASSDSPGGSGELFF
TGTGCCAGCAGTGACTCCCCAGGGGGCAGCGGGGAGCTGTTTTTT
>TRBV12-5|TRBD1|16|few|TRBJ1-5
CASGLDQTGDNRPQHF
TGTGCTAGTGGTTTGGATCAGACAGGGGACAATAGGCCCCAGCATTTT
>TRBV5-1|-|15|-|TRBJ1-3
CASSPIGTESDTIYF
TGCGCCAGCAGCCCCATCGGGACGGAGTCGGACACCATATATTTT
>TRBV5-1|-|16|-|TRBJ2-7
CASSLYPVDSSYEQYF
TGCGCCAGCAGCTTATACCCCGTCGACAGCTCCTACGAGCAGTACTTC
>TRBV3-1/TRBV3-2|-|16|-|TRBJ1-1
CASSQIRTLSNTEAFF
TGTGCCAGCAGCCAGATCCGGACCTTATCAAACACTGAAGCTTTCTTT
>TRBV3-1/TRBV3-2|-|18|-|TRBJ1-2
CASSQRTPGGGRSDGYTF
TGTGCCAGCAGCCAAAGGACCCCAGGCGGGGGGCGATCGGATGGCTACACCTTC
>TRBV15|-|17|-|TRBJ1-4
CATSRDQGRATNEKLFF
TGTGCCACCAGCAGAGATCAGGGCAGGGCAACTAATGAAAAACTGTTTTTT
>TRBV19|TRBD1|18|-|TRBJ2-2
CASRLRTGGFMNTGELFF
TGTGCCAGTAGGCTAAGGACAGGGGGTTTTATGAACACCGGGGAGCTGTTTTTT
>TRBV6-2/TRBV6-3|-|14|few|TRBJ2-1
CASSSGGAVLEQFF
TGTGCCAGCAGTTCAGGGGGGGCAGTACTTGAGCAGTTCTTC
>TRBV7-9|TRBD1|18|-|TRBJ2-5
CASSGRVTGAKGQETQYF
TGTGCCAGCAGCGGCAGGGTAACAGGGGCTAAGGGGCAAGAGACCCAGTACTTC
>TRBV5-1|TRBD1|16|once|TRBJ2-1
CASSLDAGTGVGEQFF
TGCGCCAGCAGCTTGGACGCCGGGACAGGGGTCGGTGAGCAGTTCTTC
>TRBV10-3|-|12|-|TRBJ2-7
CAISVLGNEQYF
TGTGCCATCAGTGTCCTAGGGAACGAGCAGTACTTC
>TRBV2|-|14|-|TRBJ1-3
CASSELGAGNTIYF
TGTGCCAGCAGTGAACTGGGGGCTGGAAACACCATATATTTT
>TRBV7-3|TRBD1|16|-|TRBJ1-5
CASRRQGVTSNQPQHF
TGTGCCAGCAGACGACAGGGGGTAACCAGCAATCAGCCCCAGCATTTT
>TRBV6-2/TRBV6-3|TRBD1|17|-|TRBJ2-5
CASSYSSRQGNSETQYF
TGTGCCAGCAGTTACTCGTCCAGACAGGGGAACTCAGAGACCCAGTACTTC
>TRBV7-9|-|13|-|TRBJ2-2
CASSPPLTGELFF
TGTGCCAGCAGCCCCCCCCTTACCGGGGAGCTGTTTTTT
>TRBV20-1|TRBD2|14|-|TRBJ2-5
CSACDAGGLETQYF
TGCAGCGCTTGTGATGCGGGGGGCCTTGAGACCCAGTACTTC
>TRBV5-1|-|15|-|TRBJ1-4
CASSPAGESNEKLFF
TGCGCCAGCAGCCCTGCCGGGGAGTCAAATGAAAAACTGTTTTTT
>TRBV6-5|TRBD1|14|-|TRBJ2-3
CASTRDRGSVTQYF
TGTGCCAGCACCCGGGACAGGGGTAGTGTGACGCAGTATTTT
>TRBV7-9|TRBD2|13|-|TRBJ2-7
CASITSGGYEQYF
TGTGCCAGCATCACTAGCGGGGGCTACGAGCAGTACTTC
>TRBV2|-|15|-|TRBJ1-2
CASSYRDLLGYGYTF
TGTGCCAGCAGTTATCGGGACCTACTCGGGTATGGCTACACCTTC
>TRBV15|-|11|-|TRBJ2-5
CATSKQETQYF
TGTGCCACCAGCAAACAAGAGACCCAGTACTTC